The rows below give T cell receptor beta chains drawn from one sample of a study of shared clonotypes between healthy human individuals. Data came from immunoSEQ multiplex PCR; TCRdb stores just in-frame clones and leaves some out. The sample contains roughly 330,000 clones, 74% of which appear only once. Input material: memory CD4+ T cells sorted from blood. These receptors all stem from a man between 25 and 39 years old in good health. The CDR3 runs from the conserved cysteine through the conserved F or W. Fields, in order: clone size, D gene, J gene, V gene, CDR3 DNA, CDR3 protein. The D gene is left open where the match is weak. For some rows the clone size is stated as once, few or many, or as a class when expanded; others skip it.

clone_size: few
d_call: NA
j_call: TRBJ2-2
v_call: TRBV18
cdr3_nt: TGTGCCAGCTCACCACCGGGGCAGCTTAAGAACACCGGGGAGCTGTTTTTT
cdr3_aa: CASSPPGQLKNTGELFF

clone_size: few
d_call: TRBD1
j_call: TRBJ1-2
v_call: TRBV27
cdr3_nt: TGTGCCAGCAGTTCAGGACAGGGGAGGTACACCTTC
cdr3_aa: CASSSGQGRYTF

clone_size: NA
d_call: NA
j_call: TRBJ2-3
v_call: TRBV10-2
cdr3_nt: TGCGCCAGCAAGGAGGGGGGGATGAGTACGCAGTATTTT
cdr3_aa: CASKEGGMSTQYF

clone_size: few
d_call: TRBD1
j_call: TRBJ2-7
v_call: TRBV27
cdr3_nt: TGTGCCAGCAGTTTATCGGACAGGGGCTACGAGCAGTACTTC
cdr3_aa: CASSLSDRGYEQYF

clone_size: NA
d_call: TRBD1
j_call: TRBJ2-1
v_call: TRBV5-4
cdr3_nt: TGTGCCAGCACCGAACAGGGGACCTACAATGAGCAGTTCTTC
cdr3_aa: CASTEQGTYNEQFF

clone_size: NA
d_call: TRBD1
j_call: TRBJ1-2
v_call: TRBV4-1
cdr3_nt: TGCGCCAGCAGCCAAGGGGACAGGACGATCTATGGCTACACCTTC
cdr3_aa: CASSQGDRTIYGYTF

clone_size: NA
d_call: NA
j_call: TRBJ2-1
v_call: TRBV4-3
cdr3_nt: TGCGCCAGCAGCCAAGACCGGGGGCGAGGCTCCTACAATGAGCAGTTCTTC
cdr3_aa: CASSQDRGRGSYNEQFF

clone_size: once
d_call: NA
j_call: TRBJ1-1
v_call: TRBV15
cdr3_nt: TGTGCCACCAGCAGGGGAGGGGCCACAAGGACCACTGAAGCTTTCTTT
cdr3_aa: CATSRGGATRTTEAFF

clone_size: NA
d_call: TRBD2
j_call: TRBJ2-5
v_call: TRBV28
cdr3_nt: TGTGCCAGCAGTTTCGGACTAGCGGGTCAAGAGACCCAGTACTTC
cdr3_aa: CASSFGLAGQETQYF

clone_size: NA
d_call: TRBD1
j_call: TRBJ2-1
v_call: TRBV30
cdr3_nt: TGTGCCTGGAGTATCACAGGGGGCGCGAATGGTGAGCAGTTCTTC
cdr3_aa: CAWSITGGANGEQFF

clone_size: NA
d_call: NA
j_call: TRBJ1-4
v_call: TRBV18
cdr3_nt: TGTGCCAGCTCCCGGGCCGACAATGAAAAACTGTTTTTT
cdr3_aa: CASSRADNEKLFF

clone_size: NA
d_call: NA
j_call: TRBJ1-6
v_call: TRBV2
cdr3_nt: TGTGCCAGCTTTTTGGGGGGTAATTCACCCCTCCACTTT
cdr3_aa: CASFLGGNSPLHF

clone_size: NA
d_call: TRBD1
j_call: TRBJ2-1
v_call: TRBV27
cdr3_nt: TGTGCCAGCAGAATGACAGGGACAGGTGCCTACAATGAGCAGTTCTTC
cdr3_aa: CASRMTGTGAYNEQFF

clone_size: NA
d_call: TRBD2
j_call: TRBJ2-7
v_call: TRBV27
cdr3_nt: TGTGCCAGCAATCCCGGGACTAGCGGGAACTACTACGAGCAGTACTTC
cdr3_aa: CASNPGTSGNYYEQYF

clone_size: NA
d_call: NA
j_call: TRBJ1-4
v_call: TRBV19
cdr3_nt: TGTGCCAGTTTAGGACTTAATGAAAAACTGTTTTTT
cdr3_aa: CASLGLNEKLFF

clone_size: NA
d_call: NA
j_call: TRBJ2-5
v_call: TRBV14
cdr3_nt: TGTGCCAGCAGATCTGAGAACCAAGAGACCCAGTACTTC
cdr3_aa: CASRSENQETQYF